These T cell receptor beta chains were read from a single sample in a study of T cell responses to AZD1222 COVID-19 vaccine. Only in-frame clones appear in the TCRdb table, and some are missing; sequencing was by immunoSEQ multiplex PCR. The table has approximately 150,000 clones, approximately 90% seen once. Material: peripheral blood, obtained on day 0 of AZD1222 vaccination. The receptors originated from an adult in good health. Each CDR3 is given with its conserved first and last residue. The order of the fields is V gene, CDR3 protein.

V: TRBV6-2/TRBV6-3
CDR3: CASSYSKGPGQRLNQPQHF

V: TRBV28
CDR3: CASSSVHEQYF

V: TRBV9
CDR3: CASSETGQNYGYTF

V: TRBV28
CDR3: CASRPRRYMNTEAFF

V: TRBV4-1
CDR3: CASSQTQGLGNTIYF

V: TRBV30
CDR3: CAWSRGTDTQYF

V: TRBV7-8
CDR3: CASGPQETQYF

V: TRBV29-1
CDR3: CSVEREGLSQFF

V: TRBV12-2
CDR3: CATGHRLNYGYTF

V: TRBV18
CDR3: CASSPLGSESGRGNTIYF

V: TRBV30
CDR3: CAWSPGPSLYGYTF

V: TRBV7-2
CDR3: CASSPGLGSSQPQHF

V: TRBV6-1
CDR3: CASSESQGGTGELFF

V: TRBV5-5
CDR3: CASSLAWGDYEQYF

V: TRBV18
CDR3: CASSPPSRGNTEAFF

V: TRBV5-1
CDR3: CASSLDPATGANYGYTF

V: TRBV6-1
CDR3: CASSELPSEKLFF

V: TRBV28
CDR3: CASSRTGNTEAFF

V: TRBV12-3/TRBV12-4
CDR3: CASSWGGNQPQHF

V: TRBV7-3
CDR3: CASSLTSGSDGYTF

V: TRBV15
CDR3: CATSRGRGNTDTQYF

V: TRBV11-1
CDR3: CASSLRQGVGEQYF

V: TRBV7-2
CDR3: CASSFDQSYNEQFF

V: TRBV5-6
CDR3: CATSIRVSYEQYF

V: TRBV6-4
CDR3: CASSPYGGGSYEQYF

V: TRBV28
CDR3: CASRTSGRESTDTQYF

V: TRBV18
CDR3: CASSPTGGLDTEAFF

V: TRBV19
CDR3: CASSIHETPNGYTF

V: TRBV4-1
CDR3: CASSQEGGGTTEAFF

V: TRBV7-2
CDR3: CASSSQTGSMIKLFF

V: TRBV28
CDR3: CASSVTSKSAFF

V: TRBV19
CDR3: CASSIGWAGGRPQHF

V: TRBV24-1
CDR3: CATSDRPGSDTGELFF

V: TRBV2
CDR3: CASSEALKKREAINEQFF

V: TRBV5-6
CDR3: CASTVGLDSYNEQFF

V: TRBV12-2
CDR3: CASRLVYARGTPTGELFF

V: TRBV3-1/TRBV3-2
CDR3: CASSQAKGPQHF

V: TRBV7-3
CDR3: CASSEEAKNIQYF

V: TRBV11-2
CDR3: CASSLGTLGYEQYF

V: TRBV28
CDR3: CASRRIRTDLAEAFF

V: TRBV4-2
CDR3: CASSQVFAEASYNEQFF

V: TRBV21-1
CDR3: CASSRRRSGEYTDTQYF

V: TRBV5-8
CDR3: CASSFGPGNTIYF

V: TRBV18
CDR3: CASTPGQGPNYGYTF

V: TRBV6-2/TRBV6-3
CDR3: CASSYGLEETQYF

V: TRBV11-2
CDR3: CASSLDYRDEQFF

V: TRBV28
CDR3: CASTQRRGGRHEQYF

V: TRBV28
CDR3: CASSRSGPSTDTQYF

V: TRBV7-2
CDR3: CASSGAGTGLYEQYF

V: TRBV11-3
CDR3: CASRRSMNTEAFF

V: TRBV29-1
CDR3: CSVGQGGNTIYF

V: TRBV28
CDR3: CASSSVLGAGYNEQFF

V: TRBV12-3/TRBV12-4
CDR3: CASSFRGGYTF